The sequence of this T cell receptor beta chain was determined in a study of blood T cell repertoires in COVID-19. The wider study: Collection of acute and convalescent COVID-19 samples took place in the United States, Italy and Spain. From T cells, B-cell-depleted T cells, or PBMCs came the material, which was cDNA or gDNA.

V lost 7 bases, J lost 4 bases, and 8 bases lay in between. The CDR3 length is 13 residues. Original methodology: The authors estimated nucleated cell counts from reference gene primer amplification. Clones were read by immunoSEQ multiplex PCR, and TCRdb kept only the in-frame ones, dropping some. V and J calls and clone size are given by that table; D and trimming were obtained from the DNA. Among 130,000 to 150,000 clones listed, 65% to 80% were seen once. This clone occurred once. The specimen sequenced was peripheral blood. The rearrangement uses TRBV12-3 or TRBV12-4 and TRBJ1-6, with D unresolved. The TCR was taken from a man between 60 and 75 years old with acute or convalescent COVID-19. The CDR3 sequence: CASTSGYNSPLHF. The DNA of the CDR3 is TGTGCCAGCACGTCGGGGTATAATTCACCCCTCCACTTT.